The entry that follows covers one T cell receptor (beta chain) sequence. The sample originates from a study of blood T cells in healthy people across ages. Overall study: Template switching caught about one barcoded beta molecule for each two T cells.

The second PCR ran 7 to 11 cycles with a sample-barcoded 5' primer and J-beta primers. TCRdb reprocessed the 5' RACE reads via MiXCR and lists one record per CDR3 protein. The sample carries over 450,000 distinct CDR3 sequences, about 24% recorded once. The same data also contributed to another study, on T cells of mothers and their children. That work adds: Three healthy Caucasian mothers, along with their six children, served as the donors.

The sample consisted of blood. This clonotype was sampled from a boy under 18 in good health.

CDR3 sequence reads: CATSDPVTGAYEQYF. CDR3 nucleotide sequence: TGTGCCACCAGTGATCCTGTTACAGGGGCCTACGAGCAGTACTTC. V usage is TRBV24-1 and J usage is TRBJ2-7; 7 bases line up with TRBD1. Trimming removed 3 bases from V and 2 bases from J; junction bases left unmatched: 6. The CDR3 is made up of 15 amino acids. Per the germline V gene, CDR1 is KGHDR and CDR2 is SFDVKD.